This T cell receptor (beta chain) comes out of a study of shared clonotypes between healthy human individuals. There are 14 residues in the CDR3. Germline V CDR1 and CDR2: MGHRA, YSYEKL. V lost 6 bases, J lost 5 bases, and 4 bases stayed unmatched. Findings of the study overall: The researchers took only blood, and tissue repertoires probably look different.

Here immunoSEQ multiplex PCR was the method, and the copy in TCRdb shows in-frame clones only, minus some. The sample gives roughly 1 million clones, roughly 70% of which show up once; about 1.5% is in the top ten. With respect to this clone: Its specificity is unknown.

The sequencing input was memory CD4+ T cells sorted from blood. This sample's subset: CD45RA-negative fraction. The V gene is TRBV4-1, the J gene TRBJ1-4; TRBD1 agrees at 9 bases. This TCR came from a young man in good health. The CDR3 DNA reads TGCGCCAGCAGGGGGACAGGGAAAAATGAAAAACTGTTTTTT. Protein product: CASRGTGKNEKLFF.